The source of this TCR beta chain is a study of CD8 T cells in ankylosing spondylitis. Via MiXCR, TCRdb re-called the 5' RACE reads, giving one row per CDR3 protein. The table has about 310,000 distinct CDR3 sequences, more than 20% seen once. The TCR sequence derives from a female donor with ankylosing spondylitis or in good health (not recorded which). The sequencing sample was made of blood, either unsorted or a sorted T cell fraction (not recorded which).

CDR3 bases: TGTGCCAGCAGCTACGCGGGGGGCACCGGGGAGCTGTTTTTT. It translates to CASSYAGGTGELFF. The genes are TRBV7-8 and TRBJ2-2; 8 bases align to TRBD2. CDR1 is SGHVS and CDR2 is FQNEAQ in the germline V gene. This CDR3 is 14 amino acids long. V shed 4 bases and J 4 bases; nucleotides not matched to a gene: 2.